The 9 T cell receptor beta chains below come from one sample, sequenced in a study of post-analysis software for immune sequencing data. Study conclusions and caveats: When patients were compared with controls, four or five TRBV segments were more frequent, TRBV5-6, TRBV5-1 and TRBV20-1 among them.

The antigens of these receptors remain unknown. Built from TCR beta cDNA, the libraries had unique molecular identifiers in them. TCRdb analysed the PCR reads with MiXCR anew, one entry per CDR3 protein. The data contain hundreds of thousands of distinct CDR3 sequences, 25% to 30% of them singletons. Sequences were obtained from blood. All receptors derive from a girl aged 5 to 17 with multiple sclerosis.

The V and J genes are TRBV28 and TRBJ2-1; D may correspond to TRBD1 or TRBD2 (6 bases each). The V end was cut by 2 bases, the J end by 10 bases, with 15 bases between. The CDR3 contains 14 residues. Germline V CDR1 and CDR2: MDHEN, SYDVKM. CDR3 in amino acids: CASSLVFGGEEQFF. The CDR3 DNA reads TGTGCCAGCAGTTTAGTTTTCGGGGGCGAGGAGCAGTTCTTC.

This clonotype was seen more than once but under ten times. V and J are TRBV9 and TRBJ2-1, with 9 bases lining up with TRBD1. Losses at the gene ends were 1 base for V and 6 bases for J; bases not matched to a gene: 5. Germline lookup yields CDR1 SGDLS and CDR2 YYNGEE. The CDR3 covers 15 residues. CDR3 in amino acids: CASSVLRDRVNEQFF. CDR3 in DNA: TGTGCCAGCAGCGTACTCCGGGACAGGGTCAATGAGCAGTTCTTC.

The chain links TRBV6-5 to TRBJ1-6; D gene uncertain. The germline V gene has CDR1 MNHEY and CDR2 SVGAGI. This CDR3 has 15 residues. V shed 6 bases and J shed 7 bases, with 16 bases lying between them. The CDR3 coding sequence is TGTGCCAGCAGCAGAGGGAATTTGGGCAATTCACCCCTCCACTTT. It yields the protein CASSRGNLGNSPLHF.

There are a few counts of this clonotype. The gene calls are TRBV20-1 and TRBJ2-1; either TRBD1 or TRBD2 may fit D (6 bases each). The CDR3 has 13 residues. Germline values: CDR1 DFQATT, CDR2 SNEGSKA (reference sequence). Between the trimmed V and J ends, which lost 7 bases and 9 bases, there was a span of 19 bases. The DNA of the CDR3 is TGCAGTGGTGGGGGTGGGGGGCACGGTGAGCAGTTCTTC. Protein sequence: CSGGGGGHGEQFF.

This clonotype was observed a handful of times. The V and J genes are TRBV10-3 and TRBJ2-1, with 9 bases matching TRBD2. CDR1 and CDR2 (germline): ENHRY, SYGVKD. Trimming cost V 2 bases and J 2 bases; bases outside gene matches: 7. CDR3 length: 17 residues. CDR3 nucleotide sequence: TGTGCCATCAGTGAGCCCCTACTAGCGGGTACCTACAATGAGCAGTTCTTC. Translated, it gives CAISEPLLAGTYNEQFF.

There are a few counts of this clonotype. The chain couples TRBV5-1 to TRBJ1-5; D is ambiguous. Germline values: CDR1 SGHRS, CDR2 YFSETQ. The V end lost 1 base, the J end lost 6 bases, and 17 bases lay between the germline ends. The CDR3 runs 16 residues. The CDR3 DNA is TGCGCCAGCAGCTTGTCTGGGCTAACCGGGCGTCAGCCCCAGCATTTT. It yields the protein CASSLSGLTGRQPQHF.

This clonotype was recorded a few times. V usage is TRBV7-8 and J usage is TRBJ1-1; maybe TRBD1 (5 bases). The CDR3 runs to 13 residues. CDR1 is SGHVS and CDR2 is FQNEAQ in the germline V gene. Between the trimmed V and J ends, which lost 6 bases and 4 bases, there was a span of 12 bases. The CDR3 DNA follows: TGTGCCAGCAGTTTGACAGTAGGCACTGAAGCTTTCTTT. This codes for CASSLTVGTEAFF. Combining the CDR3 with reference TRBV7-8 and TRBJ1-1 gives the whole variable domain GAGVSQSPRYKVAKRGQDVALRCDPISGHVSLFWYQQALGQGPEFLTYFQNEAQLDKSGLPSDRFFAERPEGSVSTLKIQRTQQEDSAVYLCASSLTVGTEAFFGQGTRLTVV.

This clonotype showed up just a few times. This sequence joins TRBV20-1 and TRBJ2-5; 10 bases are shared with TRBD2. Germline CDR1 is DFQATT and CDR2 is SNEGSKA (reference sequence). V was clipped by 0 bases and J by 1 base; unmatched bases: 11. The CDR3 extends over 18 amino acids. The CDR3 DNA sequence: TGCAGTGCTAGAGATCCCCTACTAGCGGGGACGTCCCAAGAGACCCAGTACTTC. Translation gives CSARDPLLAGTSQETQYF.

The chain has TRBV29-1 and TRBJ1-1, with D unresolved. V was cut by 2 bases and J by 8 bases, with 9 bases left in between. Germline CDR1 and CDR2: SQVTM and ANQGSEA. The CDR3 loop spans 11 amino acids. This CDR3 reads CSVETSREAFF. DNA of the CDR3: TGCAGCGTTGAAACCAGTCGGGAAGCTTTCTTT.